The rows below give T cell receptor beta chains drawn from one sample of a study of blood T cells in healthy people across ages. TCRdb processed the 5' RACE reads anew with MiXCR; each CDR3 protein has one entry. The sample has approximately 1,700,000 distinct CDR3 sequences, more than 35% seen once. The sequenced sample was blood. Receptor source: a human donor in good health. CDR3s include the opening cysteine and the closing phenylalanine or tryptophan. A D gene is named only where the DNA matches it firmly. Only part of the rows carry a size: once, few, many, or a class if the clone is expanded.

v_gene	d_gene	j_gene	abundance	CDR3aa	CDR3nt
TRBV7-8	.	TRBJ2-2	.	CASSLVPGETGELFF	TGTGCCAGCAGCTTAGTCCCAGGGGAGACCGGGGAGCTGTTTTTT
TRBV9	.	TRBJ2-1	.	CANSVEGLASDEQFF	TGTGCCAACAGCGTAGAAGGCTTAGCGTCGGATGAGCAGTTCTTC
TRBV28	.	TRBJ2-1	.	CASSELAGGLSSYNEQFF	TGTGCCAGCAGCGAACTAGCAGGGGGGCTTTCGTCTTACAATGAGCAGTTCTTC
TRBV7-9	.	TRBJ2-1	.	CASSTRTLIETQFF	TGTGCCAGCAGCACCAGGACCCTAATAGAGACCCAGTTCTTC
TRBV12-3/TRBV12-4	.	TRBJ1-1	.	CASSLAGQNTEAFF	TGTGCCAGCAGTTTAGCGGGCCAGAACACTGAAGCTTTCTTT
TRBV20-1	.	TRBJ2-3	few	CSARAPGGTSTDTQYF	TGCAGTGCTAGAGCCCCTGGGGGGACGAGCACAGATACGCAGTATTTT
TRBV7-2	TRBD1	TRBJ2-1	.	CARSLWAQGAGVNEQFF	TGTGCCCGCAGCTTATGGGCCCAGGGGGCAGGGGTGAATGAGCAGTTCTTC
TRBV6-5	TRBD1	TRBJ1-2	.	CASSYPLAGGNYGYTF	TGTGCCAGCAGTTACCCATTGGCAGGGGGCAACTATGGCTACACCTTC
TRBV6-1	TRBD1	TRBJ2-3	.	CASSGTGQGVKDTQYF	TGTGCCAGCAGTGGTACCGGACAGGGGGTGAAAGATACGCAGTATTTT
TRBV4-2	.	TRBJ2-3	.	CASSQSWMAGTDTQYF	TGTGCCAGCAGCCAATCTTGGATGGCAGGCACAGATACGCAGTATTTT
TRBV5-6	.	TRBJ1-2	few	CASSLTWQYGYGYTF	TGTGCCAGCAGCTTGACTTGGCAGTATGGCTATGGCTACACCTTC
TRBV6-5	.	TRBJ1-2	few	CASSYSIHALYGYTF	TGTGCCAGCAGTTACTCGATCCACGCCCTATATGGCTACACCTTC
TRBV28	.	TRBJ2-1	.	CASSSPSRAIPYNEQFF	TGTGCCAGCAGTTCGCCTTCCAGGGCAATCCCATACAATGAGCAGTTCTTC
TRBV13	.	TRBJ2-7	few	CASSVQGSPIYEQYF	TGTGCCAGCAGCGTACAGGGTTCACCCATATACGAGCAGTACTTC
TRBV7-2	.	TRBJ1-1	many	CASSFGRTEAFF	TGTGCCAGCAGCTTCGGGCGGACTGAAGCTTTCTTT
TRBV5-1	TRBD1	TRBJ1-2	.	CASSSGTGTSYGYTF	TGCGCCAGCAGCTCCGGGACAGGGACCTCCTATGGCTACACCTTC
TRBV20-1	.	TRBJ1-3	.	CSARAATNSGNTIYF	TGCAGTGCTAGGGCAGCCACCAACTCTGGAAACACCATATATTTT
TRBV20-1	.	TRBJ1-5	.	CSAAPYKGTGRFNQPQHF	TGCAGTGCTGCCCCGTACAAGGGAACGGGGCGTTTCAATCAGCCCCAGCATTTT
TRBV4-2	.	TRBJ1-2	few	CASSQGLRYGYTF	TGTGCCAGCAGCCAAGGTCTTCGCTATGGCTACACCTTC
TRBV10-3	.	TRBJ2-5	.	CAIGGSAEETQYF	TGTGCCATCGGGGGCTCAGCGGAAGAGACCCAGTACTTC
TRBV7-6	TRBD1	TRBJ2-7	few	CASQLGPGQGSEQYF	TGTGCCAGCCAGCTAGGCCCGGGACAGGGGAGCGAGCAGTACTTC
TRBV9	.	TRBJ2-7	.	CVSSVGSYEQYF	TGTGTCAGCAGCGTAGGCAGCTACGAGCAGTACTTC
TRBV10-3	.	TRBJ2-1	.	CAISTSSYNEQFF	TGTGCCATCAGTACTAGCTCCTACAATGAGCAGTTCTTC
TRBV3-1	TRBD1	TRBJ1-2	few	CASSLRLTGAWGYTF	TGTGCCAGCAGCCTCCGACTTACAGGGGCGTGGGGCTACACCTTC
TRBV20-1	.	TRBJ1-1	few	CSARIPGTPEAFF	TGCAGTGCTAGAATCCCGGGGACCCCTGAAGCTTTCTTT